The table lists the clone carrying this TCR beta chain with many counts. Antigen: not known. This entry comes from a study of response to subunit inactivated influenza vaccine. The study, taken as a whole, reports: T cells newly recruited by each seasonal influenza vaccination are few, the authors suggested.

V lost 1 base and J lost 1, with 14 bases in between. CDR1 and CDR2 (germline): SGHTA, FQGNSA. CDR3 length: 16 amino acids. TCRdb analysed the RT-PCR reads with MiXCR anew, one entry per CDR3 protein. The table includes about half a million distinct CDR3 sequences, around 8% detected once. The specimen was PBMCs from blood, collected 23 to 25 months after vaccination. This sequence joins TRBV7-2 and TRBJ2-7; D is possibly TRBD1 (6 bases). The origin of this receptor is a man between 50 and 75 years old who received an inactivated influenza vaccine. Here the CDR3 DNA reads TGTGCCAGCAGCTTAGAAGATCTGGGGACATCCTACGAGCAGTACTTC. Its protein is CASSLEDLGTSYEQYF. The full variable domain, rest sourced from reference TRBV7-2 and TRBJ2-7, is GAGVSQSPSNKVTEKGKDVELRCDPISGHTALYWYRQSLGQGLEFLIYFQGNSAPDKSGLPSDRFSAERTGGSVSTLTIQRTQQEDSAVYLCASSLEDLGTSYEQYFGPGTRLTVT.